What follows are 5 T cell receptor beta chains derived from one specimen sequenced in a study of metastatic and nonmetastatic thyroid tumors (dated by TCRdb to the early 2020s). Library preparation employed PCR. The sequencer was an Illumina HiSeq 4000. TCRdb trimmed the raw reads at Q25, called clones with MiXCR and kept productive beta chains. The sample table lists about 49,000 clones, less than 5% of them with a count of one. Together, the top ten hold around 9.6% of the sample. No patient had received any treatment before thyroid surgery. Sequencing used blood. Receptors originate from a female donor with papillary thyroid cancer or a benign thyroid nodule (not recorded which). Some clones in this sample may be carry-over from other donors' samples.

There are many counts of this clone. This chain links TRBV5-1 with TRBJ1-3; 8 nucleotides align to TRBD1. Trimming removed 2 bases from V and 4 bases from J; junction bases left unmatched: 2. This CDR3 is 14 amino acids long. Germline CDR1 SGHRS, CDR2 YFSETQ. Here the CDR3 DNA reads TGCGCCAGCAGCTTACAGGGGGGCGGAAACACCATATATTTT. Its protein is CASSLQGGGNTIYF.

Many counts were recorded for this clone. This sequence joins TRBV5-1 and TRBJ2-5; D gene uncertain. Trimming took 2 bases from V and 7 from J, leaving 12 bases between them. Germline CDR1 SGHRS, CDR2 YFSETQ. This CDR3 is 13 amino acids long. This CDR3 is CASSFSTSRTQYF. DNA of the CDR3: TGCGCCAGCAGCTTCTCGACGTCCCGGACCCAGTACTTC. The variable domain in full, completed from reference TRBV5-1 and TRBJ2-5, reads KAGVTQTPRYLIKTRGQQVTLSCSPISGHRSVSWYQQTPGQGLQFLFEYFSETQRNKGNFPGRFSGRQFSNSRSEMNVSTLELGDSALYLCASSFSTSRTQYFGPGTRLLVL.

The sample holds a few counts of this clone. The gene calls are TRBV24-1 and TRBJ2-1; TRBD1 matches at 9 bases. Trimming cost V 4 bases and J 8 bases; bases outside gene matches: 11. The CDR3 is 16 amino acids. The germline CDR1 and CDR2 sequences are KGHDR and SFDVKD. CDR3 in DNA: TGTGCCACCAGTGACACAGGGGGCGCTAGTCGGGATGAGCAGTTCTTC. Encoded protein: CATSDTGGASRDEQFF.

A note on this clone: This may be a read error: a much more frequent sequence differs by one nucleotide. Other DNA variants within this sample encode the same CDR3. The chain joins TRBV30 to TRBJ1-1, with D perhaps TRBD1 (5 bases). V lost 3 bases, J lost 1 base, and 9 bases lay in between. In germline, CDR1 is GTSNPN, CDR2 SVGIG (reference sequence). The CDR3 totals 13 residues. This chain's CDR3 is CAWRRQRNTEAFF. As DNA, the CDR3 is TGTGCCTGGAGACGACAGAGGAACACTGAAGCTTTCTTT.

This clone was observed at least ten times. Other DNA sequences in the sample encode the same CDR3. This chain connects TRBV19 to TRBJ2-2; no reliable D call. The germline V gene encodes CDR1 LNHDA and CDR2 SQIVND (reference sequence). This CDR3 contains 15 residues. The V and J ends lost 3 bases and 1 base respectively, with 9 bases between them. CDR3 coding DNA: TGTGCCAGTAGTATCGAGTCAGTGAACACCGGGGAGCTGTTTTTT. It translates to CASSIESVNTGELFF. The variable domain in full, completed from reference TRBV19 and TRBJ2-2, reads DGGITQSPKYLFRKEGQNVTLSCEQNLNHDAMYWYRQDPGQGLRLIYYSQIVNDFQKGDIAEGYSVSREKKESFPLTVTSAQKNPTAFYLCASSIESVNTGELFFGEGSRLTVL.